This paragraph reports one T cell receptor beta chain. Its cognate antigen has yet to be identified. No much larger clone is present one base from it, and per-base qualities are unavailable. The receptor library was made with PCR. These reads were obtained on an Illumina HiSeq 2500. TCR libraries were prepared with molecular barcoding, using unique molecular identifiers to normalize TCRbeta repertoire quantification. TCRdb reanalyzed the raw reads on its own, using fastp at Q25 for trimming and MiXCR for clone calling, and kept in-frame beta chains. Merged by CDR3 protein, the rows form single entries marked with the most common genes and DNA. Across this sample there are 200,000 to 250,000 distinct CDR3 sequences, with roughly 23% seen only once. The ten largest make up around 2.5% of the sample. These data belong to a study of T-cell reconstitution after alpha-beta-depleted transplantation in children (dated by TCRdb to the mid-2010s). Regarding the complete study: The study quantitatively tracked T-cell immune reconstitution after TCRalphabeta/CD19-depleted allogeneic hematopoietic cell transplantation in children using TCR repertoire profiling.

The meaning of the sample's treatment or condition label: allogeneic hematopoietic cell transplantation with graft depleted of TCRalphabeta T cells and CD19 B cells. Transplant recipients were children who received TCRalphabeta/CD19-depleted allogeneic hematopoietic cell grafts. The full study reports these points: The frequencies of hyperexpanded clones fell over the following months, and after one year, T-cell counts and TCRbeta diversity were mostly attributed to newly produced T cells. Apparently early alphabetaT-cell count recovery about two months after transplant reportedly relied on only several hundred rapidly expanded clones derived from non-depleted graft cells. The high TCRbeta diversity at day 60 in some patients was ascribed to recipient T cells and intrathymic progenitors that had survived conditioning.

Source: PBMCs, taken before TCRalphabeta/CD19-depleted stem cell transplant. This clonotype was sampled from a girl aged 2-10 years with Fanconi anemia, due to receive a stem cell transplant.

CDR3 reads: CASSKGGPRRAFF. The nucleotides are TGTGCCAGCAGCAAAGGGGGCCCACGGAGGGCTTTCTTT. The rearrangement combines TRBV21-1 with TRBJ1-1. TRBV21-1 constitutes a pseudogene. CDR3 length: 13 amino acids, cysteine to phenylalanine. Kept here is only the CDR3 DNA, which spans 39 bases and is read in frame from base 1.